The T cell receptor beta chain under discussion was sequenced for a study of cytotoxic CD8 clonotypes in ibrutinib-treated CLL. Study at large: Across the patients, around 10 were relapsed/refractory, 15 treatment-naive and roughly 17 IGHV unmutated. Study results and limitations: The study found baseline clonality above age-matched healthy donors, tracking circulating CD8+ T-cell counts.

A single count supports this clone. Antigen: not known. The CDR3 runs to 15 residues. V was shortened by 1 base and J by 5 bases, with 15 bases between the two germline ends. Per germline, CDR1 SGHVS and CDR2 FQNEAQ. The data were produced by immunoSEQ multiplex PCR, yet TCRdb's version contains in-frame clones alone and is incomplete. The data contain roughly 97,000 clones, approximately 82% of them singletons. The clonotype comes from a human donor with chronic lymphocytic leukemia. V and J are TRBV7-8 and TRBJ2-7; tentatively, D is TRBD1 (6 bases). The source material was PBMCs, sampled after 12 months of ibrutinib treatment. CDR3 nucleotide sequence: TGTGCCAGCAGCTTAGACGGGACAAAGGGCGACGAGCAGTACTTC. Its translation is CASSLDGTKGDEQYF. The full variable domain, its missing parts supplied by reference TRBV7-8 and TRBJ2-7, is GAGVSQSPRYKVAKRGQDVALRCDPISGHVSLFWYQQALGQGPEFLTYFQNEAQLDKSGLPSDRFFAERPEGSVSTLKIQRTQQEDSAVYLCASSLDGTKGDEQYFGPGTRLTVT.